This TCR beta chain was sequenced for a study of T cell changes during pregnancy in multiple sclerosis. V was pared by 0 bases and J by 7 bases, with 5 bases of the junction left unmatched. Germline V CDR1 and CDR2: MNHEY, SVGAGI. The CDR3 consists of 15 residues. In this sample, this clone turned up once. TCRdb's table, derived via immunoSEQ multiplex PCR, lists solely in-frame clones and lacks some. This table holds 50,000 to 70,000 clones, 80% to 95% found once. The clonotype comes from a female donor with multiple sclerosis, enrolled in a pregnancy study. The rearrangement uses TRBV6-5 and TRBJ1-2, with 10 bases matching TRBD1. This specimen was peripheral blood, taken in the second trimester of pregnancy. CDR3 DNA sequence: TGTGCCAGCAGTTACTCTTACGGACAGGGGGTTGGCTACACCTTC. Protein: CASSYSYGQGVGYTF.